This is a list of T cell receptor beta chains from one sample in a study of blood T cell repertoires in COVID-19. TCRdb's table, derived via immunoSEQ multiplex PCR, lists solely in-frame clones and lacks some. This sample yields some 160,000 clones, of which around 92% are seen a single time; 2.5% to 3.5% belongs to the top ten. Sample: peripheral blood. These receptors were taken from a man aged 55 to 70 with acute or convalescent COVID-19. Each CDR3 is given with its conserved first and last residue. A D gene is named only where the DNA matches it firmly. Expanded clones get a size class; other rows say once, few or many, or leave the size out.

TRBV7-9	TRBJ2-1	NA	NA	TGTGCCAGCAGAGGTGGGGGGAATGAGCAGTTCTTC	CASRGGGNEQFF
TRBV7-9	TRBJ1-1	NA	NA	TGTGCCAGCAGCTTAGCGCTAACAGGAGGGGCTGAAGCTTTCTTT	CASSLALTGGAEAFF
TRBV5-6	TRBJ2-5	NA	NA	TGTGCCAGCAGGGCCGGGTCAGAGACCCAGTACTTC	CASRAGSETQYF
TRBV19	TRBJ2-7	few	TRBD1	TGTGCCAGTAGTTTAGGACAGGGGGCGGCCTACGAGCAGTACTTC	CASSLGQGAAYEQYF
TRBV5-1	TRBJ1-4	NA	NA	TGCGCCAGCAGCTTGGTTCCGGGTGAAAAACTGTTTTTT	CASSLVPGEKLFF
TRBV11-2	TRBJ2-3	NA	TRBD2	TGTGCCAGCTGCCCTAGCGGGGGGTTGCCAGATACGCAGTATTTT	CASCPSGGLPDTQYF
TRBV13	TRBJ1-5	NA	NA	TGTGCCAGCAGCTTGAGGGGGTATAGCAATCAGCCCCAGCATTTT	CASSLRGYSNQPQHF
TRBV12-3/TRBV12-4	TRBJ1-2	NA	TRBD1	TGTGCCAGCAGTTTAGGACAGGGTGATGGCTACACCTTC	CASSLGQGDGYTF
TRBV27	TRBJ1-2	NA	NA	TGTGCCAGCAGTCCAAACAGACCAAACCTCTATGGCTACACCTTC	CASSPNRPNLYGYTF
TRBV5-4	TRBJ2-2	NA	NA	TGTGCCAGCAGCTTATTTGAGACAGCAGGCACCGGGGAGCTGTTTTTT	CASSLFETAGTGELFF
TRBV9	TRBJ1-5	NA	NA	TGTGCCAGCAGCGTAGGGACAGCAAATCAGCCCCAGCATTTT	CASSVGTANQPQHF
TRBV5-4	TRBJ1-2	NA	NA	TGTGCCAGCAGCTTCTCTCAGGGCGACTATGGCTACACCTTC	CASSFSQGDYGYTF
TRBV12-5	TRBJ1-6	NA	TRBD1	TGTGCTAGTGGTGTGGGACAGTCAAATTCACCCCTCCACTTT	CASGVGQSNSPLHF
TRBV5-1	TRBJ1-4	NA	NA	TGCGCCAGCACCCGAAGCCCGACGGAGAATGAAAAACTGTTTTTT	CASTRSPTENEKLFF
TRBV18	TRBJ1-3	NA	NA	TGTGCCAGCTCACCCAAGCAGGGACAAGCTGGAAACACCATATATTTT	CASSPKQGQAGNTIYF
TRBV4-1	TRBJ2-7	NA	TRBD1	TGCGCCAGCAGCCAACCCCGGACAGGGGGCTACGAGCAGTACTTC	CASSQPRTGGYEQYF
TRBV7-2	TRBJ2-3	NA	TRBD2	TGTGCCAGCAGCTTAGCGACGGGCGGGGGGGCCACAGATACGCAGTATTTT	CASSLATGGGATDTQYF
TRBV2	TRBJ1-2	NA	TRBD1	TGTGCCAGCAGTGATGCTAGACAGGGGGAAAGGAAAGGCTACACCTTC	CASSDARQGERKGYTF
TRBV30	TRBJ2-1	NA	NA	TGTGCCTACAGGAGCTCCTACAATGAGCAGTTCTTC	CAYRSSYNEQFF
TRBV6-5	TRBJ1-6	NA	TRBD1	TGTGCCAGCAGTTACATTCGGGACAGGGGAAATTCACCCCTCCACTTT	CASSYIRDRGNSPLHF
TRBV27	TRBJ1-2	NA	TRBD1	TGTGCCAGCAGCCCCCGGGACAGTAATGGCTACACCTTC	CASSPRDSNGYTF
TRBV6-5	TRBJ1-1	NA	TRBD1	TGTGCCAGCAGTCTGACAGGGATCGTGAACACTGAAGCTTTCTTT	CASSLTGIVNTEAFF
TRBV6-5	TRBJ2-1	NA	TRBD1	TGTGCCAGCAACGGGGGACAGGGAGTCTACAATGAGCAGTTCTTC	CASNGGQGVYNEQFF
TRBV7-9	TRBJ2-5	NA	NA	TGTGCCAGCAGCCCAGTTTTGGAGACCCAGTACTTC	CASSPVLETQYF
TRBV5-1	TRBJ2-1	once	NA	TGCGCCAGCAGCTCGGGGGTCCGGGACAGCCCGAATGAGCAGTTCTTC	CASSSGVRDSPNEQFF
TRBV6-5	TRBJ1-2	NA	NA	TGTGCCAGCAGTTCTACACAGGGTTATGGCTACACCTTC	CASSSTQGYGYTF
TRBV5-1	TRBJ1-1	NA	NA	TGCGCCAGCAGCTACCCAGGGGTAGGAGGGAACACTGAAGCTTTCTTT	CASSYPGVGGNTEAFF
TRBV7-8	TRBJ2-3	NA	TRBD2	TGTGCCAGCAGCGGTCGACTAGCGGGCAGAGATACGCAGTATTTT	CASSGRLAGRDTQYF
TRBV19	TRBJ2-7	NA	TRBD1	TGTGCCAGTATGAATTCTCCTGGACAGGGTTCCTACGAGCAGTACTTC	CASMNSPGQGSYEQYF
TRBV30	TRBJ1-1	NA	TRBD1	TGTGCCTGGAGTTCCGCAGGGGGCACTGAAGCTTTCTTT	CAWSSAGGTEAFF
TRBV5-1	TRBJ2-2	NA	TRBD1	TGCGCCAGTTACTCGGGACAGGCAAGCACCGGGGAGCTGTTTTTT	CASYSGQASTGELFF
TRBV19	TRBJ1-3	NA	NA	TGTGCCAGTAGTATCCCCCAGCGCCGTTACTCTGGAAACACCATATATTTT	CASSIPQRRYSGNTIYF
TRBV30	TRBJ1-6	NA	NA	TGTGCCTGGAGACCCGACAGAGACTCCTATAATTCACCCCTCCACTTT	CAWRPDRDSYNSPLHF
TRBV4-2	TRBJ1-3	NA	NA	TGTGCCAGCAGCCAAGACAGGGTAAGGGCCTCTGGAAACACCATATATTTT	CASSQDRVRASGNTIYF
TRBV4-2	TRBJ1-3	NA	NA	TGTGCCAGCAGCCAAGACGCGGACAGCTCTGGAAACACCATATATTTT	CASSQDADSSGNTIYF
TRBV30	TRBJ1-6	once	TRBD1	TGTGCCTGGAGCGCCCGGGACAGTTATAATTCACCCCTCCACTTT	CAWSARDSYNSPLHF
TRBV9	TRBJ2-1	NA	TRBD1	TGTGCCAGCAGCGTGACAGGGGATGAGCAGTTCTTC	CASSVTGDEQFF
TRBV5-1	TRBJ1-6	NA	NA	TGCGCCAGCAGCTTGGATGCAGGGGCTAATTCACCCCTCCACTTT	CASSLDAGANSPLHF
TRBV6-5	TRBJ1-3	once	NA	TGTGCCAGCAGTTACGACGGGGGGAGAAGGACCATATATTTT	CASSYDGGRRTIYF
TRBV4-1	TRBJ1-4	NA	TRBD1	TGCGCCAGCAGCCCTGACAGGGTTGGAACTAATGAAAAACTGTTTTTT	CASSPDRVGTNEKLFF
TRBV7-2	TRBJ2-7	once	NA	TGTGCCAGCAGCTTAGGGCGCGGGTCCAGGCGGAATTACGAGCAGTACTTC	CASSLGRGSRRNYEQYF
TRBV4-2	TRBJ1-2	NA	NA	TGTGCCAGCAGCCAAGATCCGGGTCCGGCGAGGGGCTACACCTTC	CASSQDPGPARGYTF
TRBV2	TRBJ2-3	once	TRBD1	TGTGCCAGCAGTGAATGGGACAGCGATACGCAGTATTTT	CASSEWDSDTQYF